This passage covers 10 T cell receptor beta chains from one sample sequenced in a study of blood T cell repertoires in COVID-19. TCRdb's table, derived via immunoSEQ multiplex PCR, lists solely in-frame clones and lacks some. The data show 96,000 or so clones, about 88% seen once. The sequencing input was peripheral blood. The receptors stem from a woman of 80 years or more with acute or convalescent COVID-19.

The chain employs TRBV19 and TRBJ1-5; the D gene is possibly TRBD1 (6 bases). The CDR3 spans 15 residues. The germline CDR1 and CDR2 sequences are LNHDA and SQIVND (reference sequence). V lost 5 bases and J lost 0, with 11 bases in between. The CDR3 is CASSYTGNSNQPQHF. CDR3 DNA: TGTGCCAGTAGTTATACAGGGAATAGCAATCAGCCCCAGCATTTT.

This clone was detected only once. This chain joins TRBV10-3 and TRBJ1-1, with 7 bases lining up with TRBD1. The CDR3 consists of 14 residues. Germline V gene sequence: CDR1 ENHRY, CDR2 SYGVKD. V was clipped by 4 bases and J by 4 bases; unmatched bases: 6. This CDR3 reads CAISGDREGTEAFF. CDR3 DNA sequence: TGTGCCATCAGTGGCGACAGGGAAGGCACTGAAGCTTTCTTT.

The V and J genes are TRBV30 and TRBJ1-6; D is perhaps TRBD1 (6 bases). V shed 3 bases and J shed 9 bases, with 18 bases lying between them. CDR1 and CDR2 from the germline V gene are GTSNPN and SVGIG (reference sequence). The CDR3 is 15 amino acids. This CDR3 reads CAWSRREGVASPLHF. As DNA, the CDR3 is TGTGCCTGGAGCCGACGCGAGGGGGTAGCTTCACCCCTCCACTTT. Looking up the rest from reference TRBV30 and TRBJ1-6 gives the full variable domain: SQTIHQWPATLVQPVGSPLSLECTVEGTSNPNLYWYRQAAGRGLQLLFYSVGIGQISSEVPQNLSASRPQDRQFILSSKKLLLSDSGFYLCAWSRREGVASPLHFGNGTRLTVT.

This rearrangement joins TRBV18 to TRBJ2-7; D is possibly TRBD2 (6 bases). The CDR3 sequence is 17 residues long. The germline V and J ends were trimmed by 2 bases and 13 bases, with 30 bases remaining between them. Germline assignment: CDR1 KGHSH and CDR2 LQKENI. Here the CDR3 reads CASSPVSVDLSMGRTYF. The CDR3, as DNA: TGTGCCAGCTCACCAGTTTCAGTTGACTTATCTATGGGGAGGACTTACTTC.

This CDR3 reads CASSLGGTYEQYF. CDR3 nucleotides: TGTGCCAGCAGCTTAGGGGGGACCTACGAGCAGTACTTC. The chain carries TRBV7-3 and TRBJ2-7, with D possibly matching TRBD2 (6 bases). The V end lost 2 bases, the J end lost 2 bases, and 7 bases lay between the germline ends. The germline gives CDR1 SGHTA, CDR2 FQGTGA. This CDR3 has 13 amino acids.

The chain joins TRBV18 to TRBJ1-1; weak D call: TRBD1 (5 bases). The V gene's germline CDR1 is KGHSH and CDR2 LQKENI. V dropped 5 bases and J dropped 2 bases, with 18 bases sitting between them. This CDR3 is built from 16 residues. CDR3 nucleotide sequence: TGTGCCAGCTCAGTCACAGGTCGCCGAAAAAACACTGAAGCTTTCTTT. Its translation is CASSVTGRRKNTEAFF.

The V gene is TRBV12-3 or TRBV12-4, the J gene TRBJ2-1, with D perhaps TRBD2 (6 bases). The CDR3 loop spans 13 amino acids. The ends were cut back, 8 bases at V and 3 bases at J, with 11 bases in the middle. The CDR3 reads CASGPGDYNEQFF. For the CDR3, the DNA is TGTGCCAGCGGGCCGGGGGACTACAATGAGCAGTTCTTC.

V usage is TRBV6-6 and J usage is TRBJ2-2, with TRBD2 matching over 14 bases. Trimming took 5 bases from V and 4 from J; bases not matched to a gene: 3. The CDR3 contains 16 residues. CDR1 is MNHNY and CDR2 is SVGAGI in the germline V gene (reference sequence). In DNA form, the CDR3 reads TGTGCCAGCAGTCGACTAGCGGGGGGGCTCACCGGGGAGCTGTTTTTT. As protein: CASSRLAGGLTGELFF.

This clone has more than one count but fewer than ten. This chain connects TRBV7-2 to TRBJ2-1; D may be TRBD2 (5 bases). The CDR3 length is 14 residues. Germline CDR1 and CDR2: SGHTA and FQGNSA. The germline V and J ends were trimmed by 1 base and 8 bases, with 12 bases remaining between them. CDR3 nucleotides: TGTGCCAGCAGCTTAGTTCGTCGAGCGGATGAGCAGTTCTTC. This codes for CASSLVRRADEQFF.

Only one count was recorded for this clone. This sequence joins TRBV7-8 and TRBJ2-2; 9 bases fit TRBD2. Germline V gene lookup returns CDR1 SGHVS and CDR2 FQNEAQ. J lost 9 bases, V lost 1 base, and 9 bases had no gene match. CDR3 length: 16 residues. The CDR3 loop reads CASSLGGTSRPRELFF. The DNA of the CDR3 is TGTGCCAGCAGCTTAGGGGGGACTAGCAGGCCTAGGGAGCTGTTTTTT.